The present T cell receptor beta chain was sequenced within a study of blood T cell repertoires in COVID-19. For the study at large: COVID-19 samples from acute and convalescent phases originated in the United States, Italy and Spain. The analysed material was cDNA or gDNA that came from T cells, B-cell-depleted T cells, or PBMCs.

After removal of 5 bases from V and 8 bases from J, the junction contained 22 bases not matched to a gene. The CDR3 totals 19 residues. Germline assignment: CDR1 SGHTA and CDR2 FQGNSA. Method: immunoSEQ multiplex PCR; TCRdb's copy keeps in-frame clones and lacks some. The data show 150,000 to 200,000 clones, with 75% to 90% seen just once and approximately 11% held by the top ten. The chain joins TRBV7-2 to TRBJ2-3, with 10 bases that match TRBD2. Sequencing used peripheral blood. The TCR originated in a human donor in a cohort sampled during active COVID-19. CDR3 DNA sequence: TGTGCCAGCAGCGTGCTCCCCCCTAGCGGGGGTTTCGTAGGGGGTACGCAGTATTTT. It encodes CASSVLPPSGGFVGGTQYF.